The clone carrying this TCR beta chain was counted ten times or more. Its antigen is unknown. A quantitative 5'-RACE method, one with molecular barcodes, was used to make TCR beta libraries. TCRdb analysed the 5' RACE reads with MiXCR anew, one entry per CDR3 protein. The sample shows 750,000 to 850,000 distinct CDR3 sequences, approximately 12% of them seen only once. With 4 bases clipped from V and 7 bases from J, the junction kept 5 bases outside the gene matches. Germline V gene sequence: CDR1 MNHEY, CDR2 SMNVEV (reference sequence). This CDR3 has 13 residues. These data originate in a study of CD8 T cells in ankylosing spondylitis. Study-wide results and limits: Enrichment of disease-linked clones was reportedly significant in matched ankylosing spondylitis synovial fluid. Characteristic, it appeared, of ankylosing spondylitis blood was a TCR beta motif of roughly 8 highly homologous variants. Relatively rare in peripheral blood, disease-linked clones were also CD8+. Earlier authors reported some of these motif variants in reactive arthritis synovial fluid and blood.

Sample: blood, either unsorted or a sorted T cell fraction (not recorded which). This TCR was sampled from a male donor with ankylosing spondylitis. The V call is TRBV27, the J call TRBJ1-2; 8 nucleotides match TRBD1. CDR3 in DNA: TGTGCCAGCAGTTATCAGGGGGCTATTGGCTACACCTTC. Translated, it gives CASSYQGAIGYTF.